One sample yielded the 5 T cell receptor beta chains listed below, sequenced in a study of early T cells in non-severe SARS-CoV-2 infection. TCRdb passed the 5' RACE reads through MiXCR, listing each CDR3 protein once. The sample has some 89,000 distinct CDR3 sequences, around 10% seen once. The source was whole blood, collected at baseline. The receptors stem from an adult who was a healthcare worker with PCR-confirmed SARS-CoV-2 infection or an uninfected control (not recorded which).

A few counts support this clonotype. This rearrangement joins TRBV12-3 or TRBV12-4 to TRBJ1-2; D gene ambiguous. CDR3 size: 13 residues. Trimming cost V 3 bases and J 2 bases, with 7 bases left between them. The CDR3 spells CASSLRENYGYTF. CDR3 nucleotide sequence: TGTGCCAGCAGTTTGCGGGAAAACTATGGCTACACCTTC.

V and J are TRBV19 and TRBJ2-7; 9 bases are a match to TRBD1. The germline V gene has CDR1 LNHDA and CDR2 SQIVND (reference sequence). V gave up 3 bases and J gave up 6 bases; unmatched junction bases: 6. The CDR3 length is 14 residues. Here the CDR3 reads CASSMQQGASEQYF. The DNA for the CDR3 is TGTGCCAGTAGTATGCAACAGGGGGCGAGCGAGCAGTACTTC.

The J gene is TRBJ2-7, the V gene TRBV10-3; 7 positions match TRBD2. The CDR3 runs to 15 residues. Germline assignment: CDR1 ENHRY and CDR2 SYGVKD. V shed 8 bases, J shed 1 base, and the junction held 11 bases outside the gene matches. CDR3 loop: CAISSTRRGSYEQYF. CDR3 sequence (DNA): TGTGCCATCTCCTCAACCCGGCGGGGGTCCTACGAGCAGTACTTC.

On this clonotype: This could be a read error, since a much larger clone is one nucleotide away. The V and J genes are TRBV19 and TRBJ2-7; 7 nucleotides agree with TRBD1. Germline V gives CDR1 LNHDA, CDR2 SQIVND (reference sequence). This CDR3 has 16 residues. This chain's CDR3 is CASSIDSGTDYYEHYF. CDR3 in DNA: TGTGCCAGTAGTATAGATTCTGGGACAGATTACTACGAGCATTACTTC.

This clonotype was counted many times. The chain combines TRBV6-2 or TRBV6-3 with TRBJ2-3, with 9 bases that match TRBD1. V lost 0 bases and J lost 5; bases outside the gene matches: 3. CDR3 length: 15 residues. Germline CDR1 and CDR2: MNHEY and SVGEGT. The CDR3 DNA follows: TGTGCCAGCAGTTACTCGACAGGGGGTGGAGATACGCAGTATTTT. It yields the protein CASSYSTGGGDTQYF.